This T cell receptor (beta chain) emerged from a study of T cells in Graves' hyperthyroidism and ophthalmopathy (dated by TCRdb to 2018 to 2020). Notes on the research overall: Peripheral blood was sampled at the time of initial diagnosis, prior to any treatment. To identify distinguishing TCR V-J signatures, a discovery cohort of 90 to 100 patients was used, comprising some 43 with Graves' ophthalmopathy and approximately 57 with stable Graves' hyperthyroidism. Prospective prediction of ophthalmopathy was tested in an independent validation cohort of 18 to 20 hyperthyroidism patients and some 17 patients who later progressed to ophthalmopathy. The roughly 100 discovery patients were randomly split 7:3 into training and test sets. In addition, the study compared T-cell repertoires in thyroid tissue and in blood from 6 or 7 Graves' hyperthyroidism patients. After blood sampling, hyperthyroidism patients were treated with methimazole at a starting dose of 30 mg daily, and ophthalmopathy patients were treated with high-dose intravenous methylprednisolone. The paper reports TCR Vbeta CDR3 sequencing of approximately 130 peripheral blood samples: 40 to 45 ophthalmopathy, over 70 hyperthyroidism and about 17 progressor patients.

The TCR beta CDR3 regions were amplified from RNA transcripts. The first round of RT-PCR for the TCR CDR3 was performed with the HTBI primer set and the Qiagen OneStep RT-PCR kit. Libraries were constructed in a second round of multiplex PCR, after which size selection and purification were performed. Paired-end sequencing of the libraries was performed with 100 bp reads on an Illumina HiSeq2000. As for the original processing: SOAPnuke was used to process the raw data, with reads discarded if the reads contained adapters or uncalled bases, had a mean Phred below 15, or lacked an exact constant-primer or identifier match. COPE v1.2.5 was used to merge the high-quality paired reads, and each unique nucleotide sequence was defined as a clonotype. Clonotypes were aligned to IMGT TRBV, TRBD and TRBJ reference segments using MiTCR v1.1. The analysis was restricted to V-J combinations with a frequency above 0.0001, which together covered 98% to 99.2% of the repertoires. The TCS score was defined as F50 (clonal expansion) divided by E x V (chaos), with BLOSUM62-based TCRdist calculated between CDR3 peptides within each V-J. Welch's t-statistics and random forest reduced around 520 V-J features to roughly 13, which were used in a naive Bayes classifier (R e1071). Clones were called with MiXCR by TCRdb after fastp trimmed the public reads at Q25, and only in-frame beta chains were retained. Rows with a matching CDR3 protein are joined into one entry that keeps the most common DNA and genes. These V and J calls originate from TCRdb's pipeline instead of the authors' own analysis. In this sample the table shows about 720,000 distinct CDR3 sequences, roughly a sixth of which occur a single time. The ten largest clonotypes hold over 15% of the sample.

Paper-wide results and their limitations: Ophthalmopathy was separated from stable hyperthyroidism by a 13 V-J signature model, with approximately 90% sensitivity and 81% to 82% specificity obtained in cross-validation and 80%/75% obtained in testing. In validation, the model predicted progression to ophthalmopathy with over 60% sensitivity and 72% to 85% specificity, a median of around six months before onset. No statistical method was used to set the sample size in advance, and investigators knew the group allocation. Blood samples also contained most of the expanded thyroid clonotypes (frequency above 0.001), which suggests that blood repertoires may reflect thyroid immune responses.

Hyperthyroidism patients were aged 18 to 65 years and newly diagnosed, with disease duration of less than 2 months. Any patient with an uncontrolled infection, another autoimmune disease, pregnancy or lactation was excluded. Diagnoses were based on clinical symptoms, serum thyroxine and TRAb, thyroid ultrasound and orbital computed tomography. For progressor patients, blood was drawn at the first diagnosis of hyperthyroidism, before any ophthalmopathy symptoms had appeared. PBMCs were separated from approximately 9.9 ml of fresh peripheral blood using Ficoll-Paque density gradient centrifugation. Patients classed as progressors first received a Graves' hyperthyroidism diagnosis and then went on to develop ophthalmopathy during follow-up. Total RNA was extracted using Trizol reagent, and RNA quality was assessed on an Agilent 2100 Bioanalyzer. This clonotype was counted at least ten times. Which antigen it targets is not known. No much larger clonotype is one base removed from it; base qualities were not supplied.

Trimming removed 1 base from V and 1 base from J, leaving 8 bases between the germline ends. According to the germline V gene (reference sequence), CDR1 reads LGHDT and CDR2 reads YNNKEL. The CDR3 goes from the cysteine to the phenylalanine over 14 residues. Left in the record is the CDR3 DNA by itself, 42 bases read in frame from the first base. Recombination joined TRBV3-1 with TRBJ2-7; the D gene is perhaps TRBD1, on 5 matching bases. The receptor's source is a woman in her forties or fifties with Graves' hyperthyroidism that later progressed to Graves' ophthalmopathy. Source material: blood. The DNA sequence follows: TGTGCCAGCAGCCAAGTAGGGGATTCCTACGAGCAGTACTTC. The encoded protein is CASSQVGDSYEQYF.